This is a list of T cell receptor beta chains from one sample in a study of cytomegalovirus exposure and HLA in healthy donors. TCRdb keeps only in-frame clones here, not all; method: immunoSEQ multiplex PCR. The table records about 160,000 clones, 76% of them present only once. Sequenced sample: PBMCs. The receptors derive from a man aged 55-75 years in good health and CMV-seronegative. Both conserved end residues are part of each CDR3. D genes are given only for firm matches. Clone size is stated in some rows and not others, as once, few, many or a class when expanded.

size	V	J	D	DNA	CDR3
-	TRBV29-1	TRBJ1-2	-	TGCAGCGTCGTTCAGGGGCCGGTCTACACCTTC	CSVVQGPVYTF
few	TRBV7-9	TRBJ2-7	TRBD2	TGTGCCAGCAGCTTAGCGGGAGGGCCGGAAAACTACGAGCAGTACTTC	CASSLAGGPENYEQYF
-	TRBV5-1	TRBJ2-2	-	TGCGCCAGCAGCTTCAGGGTAGGGAATCCGAACACCGGGGAGCTGTTTTTT	CASSFRVGNPNTGELFF
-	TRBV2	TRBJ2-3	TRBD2	TGTGCCAGCAGGGACCCTCCTTCCGGAGTACTAGCGGGGGTCACAGATACGCAGTATTTT	CASRDPPSGVLAGVTDTQYF
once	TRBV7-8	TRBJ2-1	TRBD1	TGTGCCAGCAGCTTATCCGGGACAGGGTCCACTGAGCAGTTCTTC	CASSLSGTGSTEQFF
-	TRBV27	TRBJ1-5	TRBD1	TGTGCCAGCAGTTCTGGACAGGGCAATCAGCCCCAGCATTTT	CASSSGQGNQPQHF
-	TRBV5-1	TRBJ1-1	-	TGCGCCAGCAGCTTTCCTGCAGAGAACACTGAAGCTTTCTTT	CASSFPAENTEAFF
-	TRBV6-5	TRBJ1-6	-	TGTGCCAGCAGCCCCTGGGGGGAGCGTAATTCACCCCTCCACTTT	CASSPWGERNSPLHF
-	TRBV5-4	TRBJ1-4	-	TGTGCCAGCAGCCGTAGATCGGAGCGGTACGAAAAACTGTTTTTT	CASSRRSERYEKLFF
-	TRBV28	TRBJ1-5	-	TGTGCCAGCAGTTTAAGTGTTTCCCGGGGAGGCAATCAGCCCCAGCATTTT	CASSLSVSRGGNQPQHF
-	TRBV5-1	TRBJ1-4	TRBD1	TGCGCCAGCAGCCCAGAAGGGACAGCCATTGAAAAACTGTTTTTT	CASSPEGTAIEKLFF
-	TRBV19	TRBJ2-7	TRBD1	TGTGCCAGTAGTGCGGACAGGGTTTCTAACGAGCAGTACTTC	CASSADRVSNEQYF
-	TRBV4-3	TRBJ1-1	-	TGCGCCAGCAGCCAAGTAGGGGGGGCCGCTTTCTTT	CASSQVGGAAFF
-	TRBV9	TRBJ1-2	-	TGTGCCAGTGGGGAGGAGAGCTACACCTTC	CASGEESYTF
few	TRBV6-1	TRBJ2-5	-	TGTGCCAGCCAAATTTCGCAAGCGGAGACCCAGTACTTC	CASQISQAETQYF
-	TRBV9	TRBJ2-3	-	TGTGCCAGCAGCGTAATGGGGGAGGCAGATACGCAGTATTTT	CASSVMGEADTQYF
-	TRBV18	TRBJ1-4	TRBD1	TGTGCCAGCTCAACACAGGGGGTTGGTAATGAAAAACTGTTTTTT	CASSTQGVGNEKLFF
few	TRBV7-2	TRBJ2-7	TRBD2	TGTGCCAGCAGCTTTGACAGCGGGGGGCCCTACGAGCAGTACTTC	CASSFDSGGPYEQYF
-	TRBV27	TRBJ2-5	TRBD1	TGTGCCAGCAGTTTATTAGGGGGCGGGCAAGGGACCCAGTACTTC	CASSLLGGGQGTQYF
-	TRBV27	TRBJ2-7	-	TGTGCCAGCAGTTCCTCCTCCTACGAGCAGTACTTC	CASSSSSYEQYF
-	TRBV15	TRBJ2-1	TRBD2	TGTGCCACCAGCAGAGTTCTAGCGGGAGGGGGGGAGCAGTTCTTC	CATSRVLAGGGEQFF
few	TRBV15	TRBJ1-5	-	TGTGCCACCAGCAGAGGTGTGGGGGCCAATCAGCCCCAGCATTTT	CATSRGVGANQPQHF
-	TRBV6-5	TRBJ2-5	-	TGTGCCAGCAGTTACTCGATGGGCACGGAGGAGGAAACCCAGTACTTC	CASSYSMGTEEETQYF
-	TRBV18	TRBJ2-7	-	TGTGCCAGCTCACCAGCCAGCGGGTTAACCTACGAGCAGTACTTC	CASSPASGLTYEQYF
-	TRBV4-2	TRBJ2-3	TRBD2	TGTGCCAGCAGCCAAGATTTCGGGGGGGGCACAGATACGCAGTATTTT	CASSQDFGGGTDTQYF
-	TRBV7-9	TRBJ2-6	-	TGTTCCAGCAGCTTAGATGTCTTACAATACTCTGGGGCCAACGTCCTGACTTTC	CSSSLDVLQYSGANVLTF
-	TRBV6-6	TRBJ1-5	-	TGTGCCAGCAGTTACACCTATAGCAATCAGCCCCAGCATTTT	CASSYTYSNQPQHF
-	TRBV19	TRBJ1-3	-	TGTGCCAGTAGTATACAGGCGCACGTTAACACCATATATTTT	CASSIQAHVNTIYF
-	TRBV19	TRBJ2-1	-	TGTGCCAGTAGTCCCCGGACAGAATACAATGAGCAGTTCTTC	CASSPRTEYNEQFF
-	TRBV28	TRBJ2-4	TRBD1	TGTGCCAGCAGTTCGGGACAGGGGGTACGTATTCAGTACTTC	CASSSGQGVRIQYF
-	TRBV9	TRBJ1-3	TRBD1	TGTGCCAGCAGCGTAGAATCAGGGGGCATGTCTGGAAACACCATATATTTT	CASSVESGGMSGNTIYF
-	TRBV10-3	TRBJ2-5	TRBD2	TGTGCCACCCAAGCGGGGTTGGAAGAGACCCAGTACTTC	CATQAGLEETQYF
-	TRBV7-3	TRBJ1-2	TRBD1	TGTGCCAGCAGCCCTAGCAGGGACAGATGGGAGGAGGGCTACACCTTC	CASSPSRDRWEEGYTF
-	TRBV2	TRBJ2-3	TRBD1	TGTGCCAGCAGCGCTCGACAGGGGAGCACAGATACGCAGTATTTT	CASSARQGSTDTQYF
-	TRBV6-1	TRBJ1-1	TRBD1	TGTGCCAGCAGTGCCGGGACAGGGGACATTGGGACTGAAGCTTTCTTT	CASSAGTGDIGTEAFF
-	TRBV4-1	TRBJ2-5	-	TGCGCCAGCAGCCAAGGAGTCACAGGTCAAGAGACCCAGTACTTC	CASSQGVTGQETQYF
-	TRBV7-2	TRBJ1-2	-	TGTGCCAGCGCCCGGGGGGGGGTCGATGGCTACACCTTC	CASARGGVDGYTF
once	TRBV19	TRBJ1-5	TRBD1	TGTGCCAGTAGTCCCATTTGGGACAGGGGCCAGCCCCAGCATTTT	CASSPIWDRGQPQHF
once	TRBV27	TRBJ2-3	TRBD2	TGTGCCAGCAGTACCCAACTAGCGGGGGCACGGCATACGCAGTATTTT	CASSTQLAGARHTQYF
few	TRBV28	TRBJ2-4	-	TGTGCCAGCAGTTTTGGGGCCCAAAACATTCAGTACTTC	CASSFGAQNIQYF
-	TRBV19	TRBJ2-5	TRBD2	TGTGCCAGTAGTATAGAGTCCCCTAGCGGGGGGGGAGAGACCCAGTACTTC	CASSIESPSGGGETQYF
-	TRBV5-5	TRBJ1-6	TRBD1	TGTGCCAGCAGCGGCCTAATAGGAGGGGGCAGAAATTCACCCCTCCACTTT	CASSGLIGGGRNSPLHF
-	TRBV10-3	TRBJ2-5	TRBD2	TGTGCCACCGGGACTAGTCAAGAGACCCAGTACTTC	CATGTSQETQYF
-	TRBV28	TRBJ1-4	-	TGTGCCAGCAGTTTAGGGCACCTTGCAACTAATGAAAAACTGTTTTTT	CASSLGHLATNEKLFF
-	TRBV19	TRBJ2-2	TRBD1	TGTGCCAGTAATGGACAGGGGTCCACCGGGGAGCTGTTTTTT	CASNGQGSTGELFF